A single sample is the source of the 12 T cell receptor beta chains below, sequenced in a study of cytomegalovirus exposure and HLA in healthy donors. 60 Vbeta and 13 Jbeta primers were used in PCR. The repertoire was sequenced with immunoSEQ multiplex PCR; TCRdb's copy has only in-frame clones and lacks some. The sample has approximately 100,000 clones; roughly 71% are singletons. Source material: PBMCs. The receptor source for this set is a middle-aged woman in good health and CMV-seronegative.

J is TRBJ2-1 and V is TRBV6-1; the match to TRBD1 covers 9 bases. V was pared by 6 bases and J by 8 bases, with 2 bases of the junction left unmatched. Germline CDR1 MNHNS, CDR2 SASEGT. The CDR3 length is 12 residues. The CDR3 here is CASRTGGYEQFF. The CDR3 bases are TGTGCCAGCAGAACAGGGGGCTATGAGCAGTTCTTC.

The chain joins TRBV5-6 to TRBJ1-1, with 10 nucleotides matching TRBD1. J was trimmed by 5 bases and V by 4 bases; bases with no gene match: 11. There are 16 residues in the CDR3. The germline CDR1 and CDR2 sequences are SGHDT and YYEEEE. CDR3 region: CASSPLKGQGSTEAFF. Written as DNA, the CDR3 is TGTGCCAGCAGCCCCCTTAAGGGACAGGGGTCAACTGAAGCTTTCTTT.

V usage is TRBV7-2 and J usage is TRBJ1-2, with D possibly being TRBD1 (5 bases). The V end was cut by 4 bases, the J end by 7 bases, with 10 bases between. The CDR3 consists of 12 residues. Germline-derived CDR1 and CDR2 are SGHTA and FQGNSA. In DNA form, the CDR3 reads TGTGCCAGCAGCTCTCTGGGGCTTGGCTACACCTTC. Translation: CASSSLGLGYTF.

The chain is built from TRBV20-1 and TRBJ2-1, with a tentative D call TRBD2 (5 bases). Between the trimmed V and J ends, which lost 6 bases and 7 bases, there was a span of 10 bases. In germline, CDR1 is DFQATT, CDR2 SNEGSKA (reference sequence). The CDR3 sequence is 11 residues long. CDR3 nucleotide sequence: TGCAGTGCGGCTAGAGGGAATGAGCAGTTCTTC. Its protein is CSAARGNEQFF.

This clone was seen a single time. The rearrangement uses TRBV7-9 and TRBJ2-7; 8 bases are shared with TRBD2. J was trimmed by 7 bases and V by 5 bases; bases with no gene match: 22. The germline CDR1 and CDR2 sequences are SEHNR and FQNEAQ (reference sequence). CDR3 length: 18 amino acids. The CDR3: CASSRGGSRDSPLGEQYF. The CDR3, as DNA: TGTGCCAGCAGCCGGGGGGGTAGTAGGGACTCACCTCTAGGGGAGCAGTACTTC.

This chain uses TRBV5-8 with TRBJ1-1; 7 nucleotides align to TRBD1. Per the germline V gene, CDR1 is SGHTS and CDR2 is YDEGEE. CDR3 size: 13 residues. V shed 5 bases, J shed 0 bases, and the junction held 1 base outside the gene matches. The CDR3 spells CASRGQLNTEAFF. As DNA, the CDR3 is TGTGCCAGCAGGGGACAGCTGAACACTGAAGCTTTCTTT.

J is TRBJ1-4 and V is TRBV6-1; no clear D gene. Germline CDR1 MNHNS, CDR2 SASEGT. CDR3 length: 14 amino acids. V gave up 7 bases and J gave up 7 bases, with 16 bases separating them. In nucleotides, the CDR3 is TGTGCCAGCACGCGAATGCTATCAGGTGAAAAACTGTTTTTT. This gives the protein CASTRMLSGEKLFF.

CDR3 loop: CASSGGTNTEAFF. CDR3 nucleotides: TGTGCCAGCTCTGGGGGGACGAACACTGAAGCTTTCTTT. The chain uses TRBV18 and TRBJ1-1; weak D call: TRBD1 (5 bases). Germline V gives CDR1 KGHSH, CDR2 LQKENI. Trimming took 6 bases from V and 1 from J, leaving 9 bases between them. The CDR3 loop spans 13 amino acids. Full variable domain (remainder filled in from reference TRBV18 and TRBJ1-1): NAGVMQNPRHLVRRRGQEARLRCSPMKGHSHVYWYRQLPEEGLKFMVYLQKENIIDESGMPKERFSAEFPKEGPSILRIQQVVRGDSAAYFCASSGGTNTEAFFGQGTRLTVV.

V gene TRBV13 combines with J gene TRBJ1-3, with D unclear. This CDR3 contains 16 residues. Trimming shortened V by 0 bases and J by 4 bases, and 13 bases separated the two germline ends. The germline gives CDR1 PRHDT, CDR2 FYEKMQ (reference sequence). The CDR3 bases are TGTGCCAGCAGCTTAGGACTGTCTGGTAAGGGAAACACCATATATTTT. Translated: CASSLGLSGKGNTIYF.

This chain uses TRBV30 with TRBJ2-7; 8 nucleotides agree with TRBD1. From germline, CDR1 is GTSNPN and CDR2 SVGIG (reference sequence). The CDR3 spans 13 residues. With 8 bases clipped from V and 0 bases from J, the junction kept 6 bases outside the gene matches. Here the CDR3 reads CAHRGISSYEQYF. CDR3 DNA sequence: TGTGCCCACAGGGGGATAAGCTCCTACGAGCAGTACTTC.

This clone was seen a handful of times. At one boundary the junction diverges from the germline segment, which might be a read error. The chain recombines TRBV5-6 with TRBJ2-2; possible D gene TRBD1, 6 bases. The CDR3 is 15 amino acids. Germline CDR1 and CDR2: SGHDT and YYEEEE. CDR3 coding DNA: TGTGCCAGCAGGTTGGAGACAGGGAACACCGGGGAGCTGTTTTTT. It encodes CASRLETGNTGELFF.

Here the CDR3 reads CAWSVQRVGPGSPLHF. The CDR3 DNA reads TGTGCCTGGAGTGTACAACGAGTGGGGCCGGGTTCACCCCTCCACTTT. The chain recombines TRBV30 with TRBJ1-6; D perhaps matches TRBD1 (5 bases). The CDR3 loop spans 16 amino acids. Germline CDR1 is GTSNPN and CDR2 is SVGIG (reference sequence). Trimming left V 0 bases short and J 9 bases short, with 18 bases between.